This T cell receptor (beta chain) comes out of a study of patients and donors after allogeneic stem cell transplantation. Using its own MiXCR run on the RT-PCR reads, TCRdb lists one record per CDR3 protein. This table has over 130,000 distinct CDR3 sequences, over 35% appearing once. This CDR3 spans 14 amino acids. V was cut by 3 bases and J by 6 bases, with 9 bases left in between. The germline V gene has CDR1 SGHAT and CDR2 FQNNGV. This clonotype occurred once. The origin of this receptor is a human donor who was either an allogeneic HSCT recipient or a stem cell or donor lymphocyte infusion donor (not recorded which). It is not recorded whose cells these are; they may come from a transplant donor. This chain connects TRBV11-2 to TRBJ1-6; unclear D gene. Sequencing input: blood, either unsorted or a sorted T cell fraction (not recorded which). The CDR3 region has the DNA TGTGCCAGCAGCTTCAGCGACGCTAATTCACCCCTCCACTTT. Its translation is CASSFSDANSPLHF.